This T cell receptor beta chain was observed in a study of regulatory T cells in long-lasting Graves disease. Time point given: newly diagnosed GD, antithyroid drugs for less than 3 months. The TCR library was made from RNA extracted from PBMCs. Arm-PCR of CDR3 regions with iRepertoire HTBI primers generated TCR beta libraries. TCRdb fed the multiplex PCR reads into MiXCR, producing one record per CDR3 protein. The sample consists of roughly 530,000 distinct CDR3 sequences, around 15% of them appearing once. From germline, CDR1 is MDHEN and CDR2 SYDVKM. The CDR3 is 14 residues long. Trimming removed 6 bases at V and 6 bases at J, with 12 bases between. A few counts support this clonotype. These data were likewise used in another study, on T cells in Graves' hyperthyroidism and ophthalmopathy.

This rearrangement joins TRBV28 to TRBJ1-6; TRBD1 is a possible D gene (6 bases). This specimen was peripheral blood mononuclear cells (PBMCs), taken at new diagnosis, from a patient treated with antithyroid drugs. The TCR sequence derives from a woman aged 35-65 years with Graves disease. The CDR3 nucleotides are TGTGCCAGCAGCTGGGGACATTCTAATTCACCCCTCCACTTT. This gives the protein CASSWGHSNSPLHF.